This is a list of T cell receptor beta chains from one sample in a study of vaccination and CD4 T cells after COVID-19. Which antigens these TCRs recognize remains unknown. TCRdb re-called the PCR reads through MiXCR, storing one row per CDR3 protein. The sample consists of about 14,000 distinct CDR3 sequences, around half of them appearing once. Sequencing input: CD4+ T cells from blood, cultured in vitro. The receptors were sampled from a human donor who had recovered from COVID-19. Each CDR3 is given with its conserved first and last residue. A D gene is named only where the DNA matches it firmly. Some rows mark clone size as missing; the rest say once, few, many or name a class of expanded clone.

TRBJ1-2	TRBD1	-	TRBV6-1	CASSRRDRQANYGYTF	TGTGCCAGCAGTAGACGGGACAGACAAGCTAACTATGGCTACACCTTC
TRBJ1-6	-	-	TRBV7-9	CASSLVDPYSPLHF	TGTGCCAGCAGCTTAGTGGACCCCTATTCACCCCTCCACTTT
TRBJ2-2	-	-	TRBV5-5	CASSSDTAAGELFF	TGTGCCAGCAGTTCCGACACGGCGGCCGGGGAGCTGTTTTTT
TRBJ1-2	-	-	TRBV12-2	CASRYRTGHGYTF	TGTGCAAGTCGCTACCGGACAGGTCATGGCTACACCTTC
TRBJ2-7	TRBD1	-	TRBV6-2/TRBV6-3	CASSYQRSGQGRYEQYF	TGTGCCAGCAGTTACCAAAGGTCCGGACAGGGACGCTACGAGCAGTACTTC
TRBJ2-4	-	few	TRBV27	CASSNGKQGAKNIQYF	TGTGCCAGCAGTAACGGGAAACAGGGAGCCAAAAACATTCAGTACTTC
TRBJ1-5	-	-	TRBV6-5	CASSYSIWQGRGLTPNQPQHF	TGTGCCAGCAGTTACTCTATCTGGCAGGGACGAGGGTTGACCCCCAATCAGCCCCAGCATTTT
TRBJ1-5	TRBD1	-	TRBV12-3/TRBV12-4	CASSSGQGAYQPQHF	TGTGCCAGCAGTTCCGGACAGGGGGCCTATCAGCCCCAGCATTTT
TRBJ2-3	-	medium-sized	TRBV10-1	CASSVGNTGVDTQYF	TGCGCCAGCAGTGTTGGGAACACGGGGGTAGATACGCAGTATTTT
TRBJ2-4	TRBD1	once	TRBV6-2/TRBV6-3	CAISDRVSNIQYF	TGTGCCATCTCGGACAGGGTTTCAAACATTCAGTACTTC
TRBJ2-5	TRBD2	-	TRBV4-2	CASSQDRGGQETQYF	TGTGCCAGCAGCCAAGATCGGGGGGGCCAAGAGACCCAGTACTTC
TRBJ1-5	-	-	TRBV19	CASSMAGGQKPQHF	TGTGCCAGTAGTATGGCGGGGGGGCAGAAGCCCCAGCATTTT
TRBJ2-3	-	once	TRBV6-1	CASRSWGDTQYF	TGTGCCAGCAGAAGCTGGGGAGATACGCAGTATTTT
TRBJ1-6	-	once	TRBV20-1	CSARRRDLNSPLHF	TGCAGTGCTAGAAGGCGGGACTTGAATTCACCCCTCCACTTT
TRBJ1-5	-	few	TRBV2	CASSEVAENQPQHF	TGTGCCAGCAGTGAAGTGGCAGAGAATCAGCCCCAGCATTTT
TRBJ1-3	-	-	TRBV7-9	CASSFSEGWDSGNTIYF	TGTGCCAGCAGCTTTTCGGAGGGATGGGACTCTGGAAACACCATATATTTT